This TCR beta chain was observed in a study of blood T cell repertoires in COVID-19. Across the whole study: Both acute and convalescent COVID-19 samples were obtained from the United States, Italy and Spain.

Germline lookup yields CDR1 SNHLY and CDR2 FYNNEI. The CDR3 has 14 amino acids. V was clipped by 0 bases and J by 7 bases, with 10 bases between them. The assay was immunoSEQ multiplex PCR, and TCRdb's table has in-frame clones only and misses some. The top ten hold roughly 1.6% of the sample, which has approximately 150,000 clones, approximately 80% seen once. Sequencing input: peripheral blood. This receptor was identified in a human donor in a cohort sampled during active COVID-19. The rearrangement joins TRBV2 to TRBJ2-1; D remains unclear. The CDR3: CASSEARLTNEQFF. Here the CDR3 DNA reads TGTGCCAGCAGTGAAGCGCGTCTCACGAATGAGCAGTTCTTC.